The 3 T cell receptor beta chains below were found in one sample sequenced in a study of identifying expanded T cells in peripheral blood. Produced via immunoSEQ multiplex PCR; TCRdb's table is partial and in-frame only. The repertoire includes 75,000 to 95,000 clones, around nine tenths of them detected once, and about 3% sits in the top ten. Sequencing used blood. These receptors were taken from a person aged 18 to 69 in good health.

The gene calls are TRBV4-3 and TRBJ1-4; D unresolved. Trimming cost V 0 bases and J 5 bases, with 4 bases left between them. The CDR3 spans 13 residues. Looked up from germline, CDR1 is LGHNA and CDR2 is YSLEER. The CDR3 loop is CASSQEMNEKLFF. DNA for the CDR3: TGCGCCAGCAGCCAAGAGATGAATGAAAAACTGTTTTTT.

This sequence joins TRBV5-1 and TRBJ1-2; TRBD1 agrees at 9 bases. Germline V gene sequence: CDR1 SGHRS, CDR2 YFSETQ. Germline trimming cut 3 bases from V and 7 bases from J; bases unmatched to any gene: 10. The CDR3 loop spans 15 amino acids. The CDR3 protein is CASSSTDRGKLGYTF. CDR3 DNA sequence: TGCGCCAGCAGCTCCACGGACAGGGGAAAGCTTGGCTACACCTTC. Full variable domain (remainder filled in from reference TRBV5-1 and TRBJ1-2): KAGVTQTPRYLIKTRGQQVTLSCSPISGHRSVSWYQQTPGQGLQFLFEYFSETQRNKGNFPGRFSGRQFSNSRSEMNVSTLELGDSALYLCASSSTDRGKLGYTFGSGTRLTVV.

The CDR3 DNA reads as TGTGCCAGCAGCCCGATTCCGACAGGCTTCTACGAGCAGTACTTC. Translated, it gives CASSPIPTGFYEQYF. The V and J genes are TRBV7-2 and TRBJ2-7, with D perhaps matching TRBD1 (6 bases). The germline V gene has CDR1 SGHTA and CDR2 FQGNSA. CDR3 size: 15 residues. With 5 bases removed from V and 3 bases from J, the gap between germline ends came to 17 bases.